This is a list of T cell receptor beta chains from one sample in a study of blood T cells in healthy people across ages. MiXCR, applied by TCRdb to the 5' RACE reads, yields one record per CDR3 protein. The sample lists 800,000 to 1,300,000 distinct CDR3 sequences, around 25% occurring once. This same sample was also taken into another study, of T cells of mothers and their children.

The sequencing sample was made of blood. All receptors come from a girl between 2 and 10 years old in good health. Each CDR3 is given with its conserved first and last residue. D genes are given only for firm matches. Expanded clones get a size class; other rows say once, few or many, or leave the size out.

CASSLQAVQETQYF	TGTGCCAGCAGTTTACAAGCGGTCCAAGAGACCCAGTACTTC	NA	TRBV28	TRBJ2-5	NA
CSPSTLGGYEQHF	TGCAGTCCTTCCACCTTAGGGGGCTACGAGCAGCACTTC	TRBD1	TRBV20-1	TRBJ2-5	few
CSGGSSYGYTF	TGCAGCGGGGGGAGTTCATATGGCTACACCTTC	NA	TRBV29-1	TRBJ1-2	few
CASSTRGLPTDIYGYTF	TGTGCCAGCAGCACGAGGGGACTTCCCACAGATATCTATGGCTACACCTTC	NA	TRBV7-2	TRBJ1-2	NA
CSVEWGYEQYF	TGCAGCGTTGAATGGGGGTACGAGCAGTACTTC	NA	TRBV29-1	TRBJ2-7	NA
CASSSEGLAGGLGNEQFF	TGTGCCAGCAGCTCGGAGGGACTAGCGGGAGGACTTGGCAATGAGCAGTTCTTC	TRBD2	TRBV7-3	TRBJ2-1	many
CASSLEQHSYEQYF	TGTGCCAGCAGTTTAGAGCAGCACTCCTACGAGCAGTACTTC	NA	TRBV12-3/TRBV12-4	TRBJ2-7	few
CSASPIAGVKQFF	TGCAGTGCTAGCCCCATAGCGGGAGTAAAGCAGTTCTTC	TRBD2	TRBV20-1	TRBJ2-1	NA
CASSREGDTYEQYF	TGCGCCAGCAGCCGAGAGGGGGACACCTACGAGCAGTACTTC	NA	TRBV4-1	TRBJ2-7	NA
CASSELLGSPLHF	TGTGCCAGCAGTGAATTGCTGGGCTCACCCCTCCACTTT	NA	TRBV25-1	TRBJ1-6	NA
CASSLTGHVNEQFF	TGTGCCAGCAGCTTAACGGGTCATGTGAATGAGCAGTTCTTC	NA	TRBV11-2	TRBJ2-1	few
CSASPTEAFF	TGCAGTGCTAGTCCAACTGAAGCTTTCTTT	NA	TRBV20-1	TRBJ1-1	NA
CATSANGETQYF	TGTGCCACCAGTGCGAACGGAGAGACCCAGTACTTC	NA	TRBV24-1	TRBJ2-5	few
CASSLGAESAEAFF	TGTGCCAGCAGCTTAGGGGCCGAGAGCGCTGAAGCTTTCTTT	NA	TRBV7-9	TRBJ1-1	NA
CASSLSGGGRADTQYF	TGTGCCAGCAGCTTGAGCGGGGGGGGCCGTGCAGATACGCAGTATTTT	TRBD2	TRBV7-9	TRBJ2-3	NA
CNANRDSAYEQYF	TGCAATGCTAACCGGGACAGTGCCTACGAGCAGTACTTC	TRBD1	TRBV20-1	TRBJ2-7	NA
CASSTTGGSGDTQYF	TGTGCCAGCAGTACTACCGGGGGGAGCGGAGATACGCAGTATTTT	TRBD2	TRBV7-2	TRBJ2-3	NA
CSVVGQNTEAFF	TGCAGCGTCGTGGGACAGAACACTGAAGCTTTCTTT	NA	TRBV29-1	TRBJ1-1	many